The TCR beta chain described here comes from a study of identical twins. Unique molecular identifiers were present on the cDNA, and a universal primer site came from template switching. TCRdb redid the calling of the 5' RACE reads with MiXCR, one entry per CDR3 protein. The table includes roughly 770,000 distinct CDR3 sequences, roughly 20% detected once. This clonotype was counted only a few times. Antigen unknown. Study findings and constraints: Twin pairs' shared out-of-frame alpha sequences were enriched in low generation probability. There were fewer insertions in abundant cord blood beta clonotypes, but memory repertoires showed no such pattern.

V was shortened by 6 bases and J by 3 bases, with 15 bases between the two germline ends. This CDR3 comprises 15 residues. Another study also made use of these data, one on T cells expressing NK-cell markers. As that study records: In a handful of donors, dominant CD3+CD56+NKG2C+ clonotypes ranked among the top 10 CD8+ clonotypes.

The receptor's source is a young woman in good health. The sample taken for sequencing was PBMCs. The chain carries TRBV12-3 or TRBV12-4 and TRBJ1-5; perhaps TRBD1 as D (5 bases). The CDR3 loop is CASSRFYRLNQPQHF. The CDR3 DNA is TGTGCCAGCAGCCGATTTTACAGGCTCAATCAGCCCCAGCATTTT.